The clone carrying this T cell receptor (beta chain) showed up many times. Its antigen is not known. Preparation of the TCRbeta library used unique molecular identifiers. MiXCR, run by TCRdb on the PCR reads, gives a single entry per CDR3 protein. The profile shows around 270,000 distinct CDR3 sequences, 10% of them singletons. This entry comes from a study of T-cell reconstitution after alpha-beta-depleted transplantation in children. Broader study findings: In patients about two months after transplant, alpha-beta T cells reportedly arose from several hundred expanded graft clones. One year post-transplant, T-cell counts and diversity were largely derived from T cells produced anew.

The CDR3 consists of 14 residues. The V gene lost 0 bases and the J gene lost 12 bases, with 15 bases spanning the gap. CDR1 is SGHRS, CDR2 YFSETQ, per germline. The source of this sequence is a boy younger than two with acute myeloid leukemia, due to receive a stem cell transplant. This chain links TRBV5-1 with TRBJ2-2, with TRBD1 as a possible D gene (6 bases). The sample here was PBMCs, taken before TCRalphabeta/CD19-depleted stem cell transplant. CDR3 coding DNA: TGCGCCAGCAGCTTGGTCCCCGGGCAGGGGAAGCTGTTTTTT. This codes for CASSLVPGQGKLFF.